The present T cell receptor beta chain was sequenced within a study of T cells after yellow fever vaccination (dated by TCRdb to between 2019 and 2020). General notes on the study: Libraries from fractions with low cell numbers were prepared with the SMART-Seq v4 Ultra Low Input RNA kit. To follow T-cell clones before and after primary and booster YFV17D yellow fever vaccination, bulk TCR alpha and beta repertoires were sequenced over time. The cohort comprised two healthy male donors, one aged 18 to 29 and one aged 30 to 40 years. Blood was drawn at multiple timepoints before and after primary and secondary immunization, with bulk PBMC replicates and cell subsets isolated.

The treatment or condition label for this specimen denotes: live attenuated yellow fever vaccine strain. PBMCs were isolated from peripheral blood using a standard Ficoll-Paque protocol. Dynabeads CD4 and CD8 positive selection kits were used to isolate the CD4 and CD8 T-cell fractions. TriZol was used to extract RNA from bulk PBMCs, CD4 and CD8 fractions, and dextramer-positive and dextramer-negative fractions. Comment on this clonotype: The antigen it recognizes is unknown. No base quality information exists; no much larger clone differs at one position.

The data were produced on an Illumina NovaSeq 6000. Synthesis of TCR cDNA relied on 5'RACE template switching, a step that introduced a universal primer site along with unique molecular identifiers. cDNA synthesis was primed from both the TCR alpha and TCR beta constant segments. Library amplification used two PCR steps, and the second PCR step added sample barcodes and sequencing adapters. Sequencing of libraries was performed on Illumina HiSeq 2500 (2x100 bp) or NovaSeq (2x150 bp). The study's processing was this. Reads were demultiplexed and collapsed into UMI consensus sequences with MIGEC, and V(D)J alignment was performed with MiXCR. Using edgeR on replicate PBMC samples, clonotypes were called vaccine-responding if FDR was below 0.01 and the log2 fold change was above 5 up to day 15. Bulk clonotypes were assigned CD4 or CD8 identity according to which sequenced CD4 or CD8 repertoire held them at higher abundance. The public reads were run again by TCRdb, first through fastp at Q25 and then through MiXCR, and only productive beta chains were kept. Records with the same CDR3 protein are collapsed into one entry carrying the most frequent genes and DNA. The V and J calls come from TCRdb's annotation, not from the publication. This sample is represented by hundreds of thousands of distinct CDR3 sequences; around 13% of them were singletons. Approximately 3.4% of the sample belongs to the ten largest clones.

Study-level results and caveats: Computational filtering was needed because FACS-sorted repertoires could contain abundant contaminating clonotypes from the bulk population. The study included only two donors, which limits how far the findings can be generalized. Compared with the primary T-cell response, the secondary T-cell response was faster but weaker, reaching its peak on day 5 rather than on day 15. After the booster, most clones that had expanded after primary vaccination were detected again (roughly 96% of CD4 and around nine tenths of CD8), suggesting broad maintenance of memory. A small fraction of clonotypes showed up in both the CD4 and CD8 compartments, probably as a result of convergent recombination.

V ends up 7 bases short and J 8 bases short, with an unmatched junction base count of 8. CDR1 and CDR2, per the germline V gene (reference sequence), are LNHDA and SQIVND. The CDR3 measures 13 amino acids from cysteine to phenylalanine. The kept DNA is CDR3 alone, 39 bases in frame from the first base. The V and J genes are TRBV19 and TRBJ2-1; TRBD2 matches 7 bases in the middle. Sample: CD4+ T cells sorted from PBMCs, taken 15 days after the yellow fever booster vaccination. This TCR derives from a man between 18 and 29 years old who received the YFV17D yellow fever vaccine. The nucleotide sequence reads as follows: TGTGCCAGTACCGTGACTGGGGGGGATGAGCAGTTCTTC. This codes for CASTVTGGDEQFF.